The T cell receptor (beta chain) under discussion was sequenced for a study of T cell repertoires in cytomegalovirus infection (dated by TCRdb to the late 2010s). Regarding the study in general: Recently identified HLA-C-restricted CMV epitopes, whose presentation resists viral immunomodulation, were targeted by peptide stimulations together with well-studied HLA-B-restricted epitopes. Because public TCR beta signatures pointed to carriage of CMV infection together with the matching HLA type, the HLA type of each donor mattered for the analysis. Here is what the overall study found, with its caveats: In both this cohort and an independent roughly 330-donor cohort, the cumulative frequency of public TCR beta family members distinguished carriers of CMV infection plus the relevant HLA type. The ex vivo response was dominated by HLA-C-restricted CMV-specific TCR beta clonotypes, which also provided the single most frequent clonotype in two of eight donors.

This clonotype occurred a few times. The antigen it recognizes is unknown. Qualities for individual bases were not recorded, and no much larger clone is one base off. This sample's treatment or condition label indicates: in vitro stimulation with specific CMV peptide epitopes to enrich CMV-specific T cells. As encoded in the germline V gene, CDR1 is ENHRY while CDR2 is SYGVKD. The CDR3 starts with the cysteine, ends with the phenylalanine, and has 13 residues. Here the CDR3 DNA is all that survives: 39 bases in frame from base 1. Cut back by 11 bases and 4 bases, the V and J ends lie 17 bases apart. For sequencing, an Illumina HiSeq 1500 was employed. TCRdb ran its own pipeline on the public reads, namely fastp trimming at Q25 and MiXCR clone calling, and kept in-frame beta chains. Each entry is one CDR3 protein sequence, shown with its most common DNA and genes. Here the sample has around 570,000 distinct CDR3 sequences; around 40% occur a single time. The ten most abundant clones make up over 45% of the sample.

The TCR originated in a human donor in good health (CMV status not recorded). Some clones in this sample may be carry-over from other donors' samples. Sequences were derived from cultured PBMCs, sampled from culture after CMV antigen stimulation. The rearranged segments are TRBV10-3 and TRBJ1-2; no D segment can be confidently identified. CDR3 sequence: CAARPGGSYGYTF. The DNA sequence is as follows: TGTGCCGCCCGCCCGGGAGGGAGCTATGGCTACACCTTC.